These 8 T cell receptor beta chains originate from one sample sequenced in a study of blood T cell repertoires in COVID-19 (dated by TCRdb to 2020 to 2022). Preparation of the library involved the immunoSEQ multiplex PCR assay. The clones in this table, taken by TCRdb from immuneACCESS, are in-frame only. Not every clone is retained; where verified, under half of the shortfall comes from an unresolved V gene, and the cause of the rest is unknown. The sample table lists under 250,000 clones, approximately 83% of them with a count of one. The top ten constitute 3.6% of the sample. What was sequenced was PBMCs or T cells enriched from blood (not recorded which). Source of these receptors: a woman between 40 and 55 years old who had been exposed to COVID-19.

The chain employs TRBV2 and TRBJ2-7, with 7 nucleotides matching TRBD1. Unmatched junction bases numbered 6, after V lost 10 bases and J lost 0 bases. This CDR3 is 13 amino acids long. Germline-derived CDR1 and CDR2 are SNHLY and FYNNEI. CDR3 sequence reads: CAIRDRLSYEQYF. DNA of the CDR3: TGTGCCATCCGGGACAGACTCTCCTACGAGCAGTACTTC.

The rearrangement joins TRBV21-1 to TRBJ2-7; TRBD1, as called in the table, went unchecked against the DNA. TRBV21-1 is a pseudogene. There are 13 residues in the CDR3. CDR3 residues: CASSTKSREKQYF. In nucleotides, the CDR3 is TGTGCCAGCAGCACCAAGAGCAGGGAAAAGCAGTACTTC.

The V gene is TRBV4-2, the J gene TRBJ2-7; 9 bases align to TRBD1. The CDR3 loop spans 15 amino acids. Germline lookup yields CDR1 LGHNA and CDR2 YNFKEQ. The ends lost 3 bases at V and 0 bases at J; junction bases unmatched: 3. Here the CDR3 DNA reads TGTGCCAGCAGCCACCTGGGACAGGGCTCCTACGAGCAGTACTTC. Translated, it gives CASSHLGQGSYEQYF.

The sample holds a few counts of this clone. The chain uses TRBV5-1 and TRBJ1-2; 10 bases map to TRBD1. Trimming took 6 bases from V and 4 from J; bases not matched to a gene: 6. This CDR3 spans 14 amino acids. Germline V gene data show CDR1 as SGHRS and CDR2 as YFSETQ. In nucleotides, the CDR3 is TGCGCCAGCACCAAGGGACAGGGGCCCTATGGCTACACCTTC. It is translated as CASTKGQGPYGYTF.

This clone showed up just a few times. The chain joins TRBV10-2 to TRBJ1-2, with 9 positions matching TRBD1. V lost 4 bases, J lost 6 bases, and 9 bases stayed unmatched. This CDR3 contains 15 residues. Germline lookup yields CDR1 WSHSY and CDR2 SAAADI. CDR3 sequence: CASSAGQGRGNGYTF. As DNA, the CDR3 is TGCGCCAGCAGTGCCGGACAGGGGAGGGGGAATGGCTACACCTTC.

The chain recombines TRBV9 with TRBJ2-5; possibly TRBD1 for D (6 bases). Trimming shortened V by 4 bases and J by 5 bases, and 18 bases separated the two germline ends. This CDR3 spans 15 amino acids. From germline, CDR1 is SGDLS and CDR2 YYNGEE. The CDR3 loop reads CASSLQDRRGETQYF. Written as DNA, the CDR3 is TGTGCCAGCAGCTTACAGGACAGAAGGGGGGAGACCCAGTACTTC. The whole variable domain, filled in from reference TRBV9 and TRBJ2-5, reads DSGVTQTPKHLITATGQRVTLRCSPRSGDLSVYWYQQSLDQGLQFLIQYYNGEERAKGNILERFSAQQFPDLHSELNLSSLELGDSALYFCASSLQDRRGETQYFGPGTRLLVL.

The chain has TRBV4-3 and TRBJ2-2; weak D call: TRBD2 (6 bases). The ends were cut back, 8 bases at V and 3 bases at J, with 16 bases in the middle. The CDR3 runs 15 residues. The germline V gene has CDR1 LGHNA and CDR2 YSLEER. The CDR3 loop reads CASGPAGRHTGELFF. DNA of the CDR3: TGCGCCAGCGGTCCGGCTGGGAGGCACACCGGGGAGCTGTTTTTT.

The chain recombines TRBV6-5 with TRBJ2-3; TRBD2 aligns across 13 bases. The CDR3 loop spans 16 amino acids. Trimming took 3 bases from V and 3 from J; bases not matched to a gene: 3. The germline V gene has CDR1 MNHEY and CDR2 SVGAGI. CDR3 coding DNA: TGTGCCAGCAGTTATCCGGGACTAGCGGGGACAGATACGCAGTATTTT. It translates to CASSYPGLAGTDTQYF.